The 30 T cell receptor beta chains below were found in one sample sequenced in a study of early T cells in non-severe SARS-CoV-2 infection. One entry per CDR3 protein results from TCRdb running MiXCR on the 5' RACE reads. This table has some 80,000 distinct CDR3 sequences, about 5% appearing once. The sequencing here drew on whole blood, taken at baseline. These receptors originate from an adult who was a healthcare worker with PCR-confirmed SARS-CoV-2 infection or an uninfected control (not recorded which).

In this sample, this clonotype turned up many times. The V call is TRBV18, the J call TRBJ2-7, with D perhaps TRBD1 (6 bases). The V gene lost 6 bases and the J gene lost 2 bases, with 11 bases spanning the gap. Germline-derived CDR1 and CDR2 are KGHSH and LQKENI. The CDR3 totals 13 residues. The CDR3 DNA reads as TGTGCCAGCTCCAGGGACATTACCTACGAGCAGTACTTC. It is translated as CASSRDITYEQYF. The full variable domain, its missing parts supplied by reference TRBV18 and TRBJ2-7, is NAGVMQNPRHLVRRRGQEARLRCSPMKGHSHVYWYRQLPEEGLKFMVYLQKENIIDESGMPKERFSAEFPKEGPSILRIQQVVRGDSAAYFCASSRDITYEQYFGPGTRLTVT.

This clonotype was recorded at least ten times. V gene TRBV9 combines with J gene TRBJ1-5; D gene uncertain. The germline V and J ends were trimmed by 4 bases and 4 bases, with 15 bases remaining between them. The CDR3 is made up of 15 amino acids. The germline V gene encodes CDR1 SGDLS and CDR2 YYNGEE. This CDR3 reads CASSSRPGTNQPQHF. CDR3 bases: TGTGCCAGCAGCTCCAGGCCCGGAACGAATCAGCCCCAGCATTTT.

The CDR3 protein is CSAERLPEQYF. CDR3 DNA sequence: TGCAGTGCTGAGAGACTGCCCGAGCAGTACTTC. The genes are TRBV20-1 and TRBJ2-7, with D unclear. Germline V lookup: CDR1 DFQATT, CDR2 SNEGSKA (reference sequence). This CDR3 is 11 amino acids long. The V end was cut by 5 bases, the J end by 6 bases, with 11 bases between.

V and J are TRBV4-1 and TRBJ2-5; D possibly uses TRBD1 or TRBD2 (6 bases each). Germline assignment: CDR1 MGHRA and CDR2 YSYEKL. Deletions cut 0 bases from V and 5 bases from J, with 13 bases between. The CDR3 loop spans 15 amino acids. Here the CDR3 reads CASSQDPGAWETQYF. The DNA of the CDR3 is TGCGCCAGCAGCCAAGATCCGGGGGCCTGGGAGACCCAGTACTTC.

This rearrangement joins TRBV20-1 to TRBJ2-7; 9 positions agree with TRBD2. The CDR3 length is 15 residues. CDR1 is DFQATT, CDR2 SNEGSKA, per germline (reference sequence). The J segment lost 5 bases and the V segment lost 2 bases, leaving 10 bases of the junction unmatched. The CDR3 region is CSARNAGGPGDEQYF. In nucleotides, the CDR3 is TGCAGTGCTAGAAATGCGGGAGGGCCGGGAGACGAGCAGTACTTC.

The chain carries TRBV2 and TRBJ2-1; TRBD1 matches 12 bases. The V segment lost 8 bases and the J segment 8 bases; nucleotides outside the gene matches: 4. Germline V gene lookup returns CDR1 SNHLY and CDR2 FYNNEI. CDR3 length: 13 residues. The CDR3 region is CASRDRGQDEQFF. DNA for the CDR3: TGTGCCAGCCGGGACAGGGGGCAGGATGAGCAGTTCTTC.

The gene calls are TRBV9 and TRBJ2-1; tentatively, D is TRBD2 (5 bases). V dropped 0 bases and J dropped 4 bases, with 11 bases sitting between them. This CDR3 spans 15 amino acids. CDR1 and CDR2 (germline): SGDLS, YYNGEE. CDR3 in amino acids: CASSVASRGYNEQFF. The CDR3 bases are TGTGCCAGCAGCGTAGCTAGCAGAGGGTACAATGAGCAGTTCTTC.

At least ten counts were recorded for this clonotype. The chain carries TRBV24-1 and TRBJ2-1; 7 bases are shared with TRBD1. V was pared by 4 bases and J by 4 bases, with 9 bases of the junction left unmatched. Germline CDR1 and CDR2: KGHDR and SFDVKD. CDR3 length equals 16 residues. This CDR3 reads CATSDPRGGSYNEQFF. In DNA, the CDR3 is TGTGCCACCAGTGACCCCCGAGGGGGCTCGTACAATGAGCAGTTCTTC.

This clonotype has a count of ten or more. The CDR3 reads CASSPGRMNTEAFF. CDR3 coding DNA: TGTGCCAGCTCACCAGGCAGAATGAACACTGAAGCTTTCTTT. V is TRBV18 and J is TRBJ1-1; D is uncertain. V was clipped by 2 bases and J by 0 bases, with 7 bases between them. Germline V gene sequence: CDR1 KGHSH, CDR2 LQKENI. The CDR3 runs 14 residues.

This clonotype was recorded at least ten times. The chain employs TRBV6-5 and TRBJ2-7; D gene ambiguous. Germline loops: CDR1 MNHEY, CDR2 SVGAGI. The length of the CDR3 is 14 residues. V lost 0 bases, J lost 7 bases, and 13 bases lay in between. The CDR3 DNA sequence: TGTGCCAGCAGTTACTCGAGTAGGGAAGGGGAGCAGTACTTC. Translation: CASSYSSREGEQYF.

The gene calls are TRBV7-9 and TRBJ2-1, with TRBD2 matching 11 bases. The CDR3 sequence is 18 residues long. Trimming cost V 0 bases and J 5 bases; bases outside gene matches: 9. Germline-derived CDR1 and CDR2 are SEHNR and FQNEAQ (reference sequence). CDR3 sequence: CASSLAVRLAGTHNEQFF. The CDR3 region has the DNA TGTGCCAGCAGCTTAGCGGTGAGACTAGCGGGGACACACAATGAGCAGTTCTTC.

In its sample, this clonotype was seen many times. This chain connects TRBV29-1 to TRBJ1-6; no firm D call. V lost 6 bases and J 0 bases, leaving 6 bases between the germline ends. Germline CDR1 SQVTM, CDR2 ANQGSEA. The CDR3 sequence is 13 residues long. CDR3 nucleotide sequence: TGCAGCGTAAAAAGCTCCTATAATTCACCCCTCCACTTT. Protein sequence: CSVKSSYNSPLHF.

This clonotype showed up many times. The chain carries TRBV29-1 and TRBJ1-1, with D maybe TRBD1 (5 bases). V was trimmed by 6 bases and J by 1 base, leaving 12 bases between them. The germline gives CDR1 SQVTM, CDR2 ANQGSEA. The CDR3 has 13 residues. The CDR3 spells CSVSGAENTEAFF. CDR3 coding DNA: TGCAGCGTCAGCGGGGCAGAGAACACTGAAGCTTTCTTT.

V usage is TRBV30 and J usage is TRBJ2-4; 7 bases fit TRBD1. Germline V gives CDR1 GTSNPN, CDR2 SVGIG (reference sequence). The CDR3 covers 19 residues. V lost 4 bases and J lost 0; bases outside the gene matches: 18. This CDR3 reads CAWNRDRTYSPLAKNIQYF. In DNA form, the CDR3 reads TGTGCCTGGAACCGGGACAGAACGTATTCGCCACTAGCCAAAAACATTCAGTACTTC.

The chain has TRBV7-2 and TRBJ2-1; TRBD1 agrees at 9 bases. Germline values: CDR1 SGHTA, CDR2 FQGNSA. CDR3 length equals 18 residues. V dropped 1 base and J dropped 4; count of bases not matched to a gene: 11. Here the CDR3 DNA reads TGTGCCAGCAGCTTAGGCCAACAGGGGGCCACCCCGTACAATGAGCAGTTCTTC. This sequence encodes CASSLGQQGATPYNEQFF.

This clonotype was counted many times. The chain employs TRBV29-1 and TRBJ1-3, with 8 bases fitting TRBD1. V lost 5 bases, J lost 4 bases, and 7 bases stayed unmatched. Looked up from germline, CDR1 is SQVTM and CDR2 is ANQGSEA. This CDR3 comprises 14 residues. This chain's CDR3 is CSVFLGQGGNTIYF. Here the CDR3 DNA reads TGCAGCGTTTTTCTCGGACAGGGAGGAAACACCATATATTTT.

This clonotype appeared many times. CDR3 sequence reads: CSARSPEEYSPLHF. CDR3 in DNA: TGCAGTGCTAGATCCCCAGAGGAATATTCACCCCTCCACTTT. The chain uses TRBV20-1 and TRBJ1-6; D unclear. The CDR3 extends over 14 amino acids. Trimming shortened V by 2 bases and J by 8 bases, and 13 bases separated the two germline ends. Germline CDR1 DFQATT, CDR2 SNEGSKA (reference sequence).

Points on this clonotype: This may come from a read error, since a much larger clone is one base off. The chain links TRBV12-3 or TRBV12-4 to TRBJ2-2, with D unresolved. The ends were cut back, 6 bases at V and 4 bases at J, with 15 bases in the middle. This CDR3 spans 15 amino acids. For the CDR3, the DNA is TGTGCCAGCAGCGGTCTCGCTGCGCCCACCGGGGAGCTGTTTTTT. Its translation: CASSGLAAPTGELFF.

The sample holds many counts of this clonotype. The chain joins TRBV14 to TRBJ2-1, with 12 bases identical to TRBD2. From germline, CDR1 is SGHDN and CDR2 FVKESK. The CDR3 loop spans 15 amino acids. Unmatched junction bases numbered 8, after V lost 4 bases and J lost 10 bases. The CDR3 DNA follows: TGTGCCAGCAGCCGCCGACTAGCGGGAGTGGAAGAGCAGTTCTTC. The encoded protein is CASSRRLAGVEEQFF.

In this sample, this clonotype turned up a few times. The V and J genes are TRBV27 and TRBJ2-7; D not resolved. Germline V gene data show CDR1 as MNHEY and CDR2 as SMNVEV (reference sequence). Trimming pared 2 bases from V and 2 bases from J, leaving 10 bases between. This CDR3 has 14 residues. The CDR3 loop is CASSLIINPYEQYF. Here the CDR3 DNA reads TGTGCCAGCAGTTTAATCATTAACCCCTACGAGCAGTACTTC.

This clonotype was counted at least ten times. This chain connects TRBV6-5 to TRBJ1-2; TRBD1 is a possible D gene (5 bases). The CDR3 is 12 residues long. Germline V CDR1 and CDR2: MNHEY, SVGAGI. Trimming took off 6 bases at V and 6 bases at J, with 11 bases between the two ends. The CDR3, as DNA: TGTGCCAGCAGAATTTGGGGGGATGGCTACACCTTC. Its translation is CASRIWGDGYTF.

This clonotype has at least ten counts. V is TRBV29-1 and J is TRBJ2-3, with D maybe TRBD2 (6 bases). Germline CDR1 is SQVTM and CDR2 is ANQGSEA. The CDR3 is 14 residues long. Trimming left V 6 bases short and J 0 bases short, with 13 bases between. CDR3 coding DNA: TGCAGCGTGGGGAGCGGGTTAAGCACAGATACGCAGTATTTT. It translates to CSVGSGLSTDTQYF.

About this clonotype itself: A read error may produce the germline difference seen at one junction end. J is TRBJ2-7 and V is TRBV20-1; the D is unclear. The germline V gene has CDR1 DFQATT and CDR2 SNEGSKA (reference sequence). There are 12 residues in the CDR3. The CDR3 DNA reads as TGCAGTGCTAGGGGCGGATCCTACGTGCAGTACTTC. It translates to CSARGGSYVQYF.

This clonotype was seen at least ten times. The chain joins TRBV20-1 to TRBJ2-1, with 10 bases identical to TRBD1. The CDR3 spans 14 residues. With V trimmed by 6 bases and J by 2 bases, 4 bases remained unmatched. CDR1 and CDR2 (germline): DFQATT, SNEGSKA (reference sequence). CDR3 in DNA: TGCAGTGCACCGACAGGGGGCACCTACAATGAGCAGTTCTTC. It encodes CSAPTGGTYNEQFF.

This clonotype has a count of ten or more. This rearrangement joins TRBV4-1 to TRBJ2-5, with D maybe TRBD2 (6 bases). There are 16 residues in the CDR3. The V gene lost 0 bases and the J gene lost 2 bases, with 13 bases spanning the gap. Germline CDR1 reads MGHRA; CDR2 reads YSYEKL. The CDR3 DNA reads as TGCGCCAGCAGCCAAGAACGCGGGATACTACAAGAGACCCAGTACTTC. This codes for CASSQERGILQETQYF.

This clonotype was seen only a few times. The gene calls are TRBV11-2 and TRBJ2-1; 9 bases are shared with TRBD2. CDR1 and CDR2 from the germline V gene are SGHAT and FQNNGV. This CDR3 region has 15 residues. V trimming: 6 bases; J trimming: 3 bases; junction bases outside the gene matches: 6. The CDR3 loop is CASRRLAVNYNEQFF. The DNA of the CDR3 is TGTGCCAGCAGACGACTAGCGGTCAACTACAATGAGCAGTTCTTC.

This clonotype was recorded many times. This chain connects TRBV5-6 to TRBJ2-2; maybe TRBD2 (5 bases). CDR3 size: 14 residues. Germline V CDR1 and CDR2: SGHDT, YYEEEE. Trimming took 1 base from V and 6 from J, leaving 10 bases between them. DNA for the CDR3: TGTGCCAGCAGCTTGCTATCGGGGTCCGGGGAGCTGTTTTTT. This sequence encodes CASSLLSGSGELFF.

The sample holds many counts of this clonotype. This chain uses TRBV20-1 with TRBJ1-2; maybe TRBD1 (6 bases). CDR1 and CDR2 (germline): DFQATT, SNEGSKA (reference sequence). The CDR3 totals 17 residues. V shed 2 bases and J shed 0 bases, with 19 bases lying between them. The CDR3 reads CSARLSGHLKANYGYTF. The CDR3 nucleotides are TGCAGTGCTAGATTATCGGGACACCTGAAAGCTAACTATGGCTACACCTTC.

In this sample, this clonotype turned up a few times. The chain has TRBV6-5 and TRBJ1-4; D is possibly TRBD1 (5 bases). Germline CDR1 is MNHEY and CDR2 is SVGAGI. Trimming left V 4 bases short and J 5 bases short, with 11 bases between. The CDR3 is made up of 14 amino acids. The CDR3 DNA reads as TGTGCCAGCAGTTTCGAGGGGCTAAATGAAAAACTGTTTTTT. Amino acid sequence: CASSFEGLNEKLFF.

This clonotype came up a few times. The chain combines TRBV11-1 with TRBJ2-1, with D perhaps matching TRBD1 (6 bases). Germline-derived CDR1 and CDR2 are SGHAT and FQDESV (reference sequence). The germline V and J ends were trimmed by 7 bases and 3 bases, with 16 bases remaining between them. This CDR3 region has 15 residues. CDR3 in DNA: TGTGCCAGCAACCTCATAGACAGGAGCTACAATGAGCAGTTCTTC. Protein: CASNLIDRSYNEQFF.